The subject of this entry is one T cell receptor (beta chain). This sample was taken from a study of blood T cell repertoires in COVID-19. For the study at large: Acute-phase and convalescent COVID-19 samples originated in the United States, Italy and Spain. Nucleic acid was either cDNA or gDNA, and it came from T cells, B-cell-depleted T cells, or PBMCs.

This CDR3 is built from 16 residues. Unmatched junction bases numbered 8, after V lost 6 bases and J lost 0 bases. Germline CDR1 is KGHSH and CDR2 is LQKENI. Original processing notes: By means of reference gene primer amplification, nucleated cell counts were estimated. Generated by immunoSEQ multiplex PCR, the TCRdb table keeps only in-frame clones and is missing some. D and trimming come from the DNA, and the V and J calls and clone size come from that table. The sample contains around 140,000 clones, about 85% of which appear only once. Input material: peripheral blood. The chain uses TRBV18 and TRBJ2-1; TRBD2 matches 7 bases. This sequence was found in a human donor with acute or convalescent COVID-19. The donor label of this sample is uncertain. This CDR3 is CASSTMGGSSYNEQFF. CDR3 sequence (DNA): TGTGCCAGCTCTACCATGGGCGGGAGCTCCTACAATGAGCAGTTCTTC.